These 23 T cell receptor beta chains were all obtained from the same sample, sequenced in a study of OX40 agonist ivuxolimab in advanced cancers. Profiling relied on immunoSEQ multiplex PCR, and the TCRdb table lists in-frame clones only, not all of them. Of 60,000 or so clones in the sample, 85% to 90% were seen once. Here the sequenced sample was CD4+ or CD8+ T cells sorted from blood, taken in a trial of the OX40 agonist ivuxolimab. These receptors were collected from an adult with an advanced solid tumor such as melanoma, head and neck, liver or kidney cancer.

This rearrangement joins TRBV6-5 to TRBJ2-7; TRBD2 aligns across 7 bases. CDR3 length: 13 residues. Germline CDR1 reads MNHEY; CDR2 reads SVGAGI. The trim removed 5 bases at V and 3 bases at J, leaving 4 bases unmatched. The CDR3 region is CASSDRGGYEQYF. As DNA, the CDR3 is TGTGCCAGCAGTGACCGCGGGGGCTACGAGCAGTACTTC.

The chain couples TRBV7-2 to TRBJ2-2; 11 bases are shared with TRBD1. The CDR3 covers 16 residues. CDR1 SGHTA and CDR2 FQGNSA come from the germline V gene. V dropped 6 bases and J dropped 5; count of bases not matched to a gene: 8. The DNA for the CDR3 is TGTGCCAGCAGTTCCGGGACAGGGGGAGGGACCGGGGAGCTGTTTTTT. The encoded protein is CASSSGTGGGTGELFF.

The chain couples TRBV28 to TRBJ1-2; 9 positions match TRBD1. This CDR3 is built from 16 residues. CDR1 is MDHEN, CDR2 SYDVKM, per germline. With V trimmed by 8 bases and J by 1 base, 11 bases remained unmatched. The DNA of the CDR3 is TGTGCCAGCCAAGAACAGGGGGCTCTGCTTAACTATGGCTACACCTTC. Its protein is CASQEQGALLNYGYTF.

The CDR3 nucleotides are TGTGCCTGGGCCGGGACTAAGGATACGCAGTATTTT. Translated, it gives CAWAGTKDTQYF. The genes are TRBV30 and TRBJ2-3; 7 nucleotides line up with TRBD2. CDR1 and CDR2 (germline): GTSNPN, SVGIG (reference sequence). After removal of 5 bases from V and 6 bases from J, the junction contained 5 bases not matched to a gene. The length of the CDR3 is 12 residues. Combining the CDR3 with reference TRBV30 and TRBJ2-3 gives the whole variable domain SQTIHQWPATLVQPVGSPLSLECTVEGTSNPNLYWYRQAAGRGLQLLFYSVGIGQISSEVPQNLSASRPQDRQFILSSKKLLLSDSGFYLCAWAGTKDTQYFGPGTRLTVL.

CDR3 DNA sequence: TGTGCCAGCAGCGGCGGTACGAGCACAGATACGCAGTATTTT. It yields the protein CASSGGTSTDTQYF. The chain carries TRBV7-9 and TRBJ2-3, with no clear D. CDR1 and CDR2 (germline): SEHNR, FQNEAQ (reference sequence). The CDR3 runs 14 residues. V gave up 5 bases and J gave up 0 bases, with 9 bases separating them.

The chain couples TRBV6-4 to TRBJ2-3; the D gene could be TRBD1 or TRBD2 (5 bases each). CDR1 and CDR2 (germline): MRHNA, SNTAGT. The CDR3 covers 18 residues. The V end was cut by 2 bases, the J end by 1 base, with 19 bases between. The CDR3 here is CASSDVIPGPRGTDTQYF. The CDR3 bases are TGTGCCAGCAGTGACGTCATCCCGGGGCCTCGGGGCACAGATACGCAGTATTTT.

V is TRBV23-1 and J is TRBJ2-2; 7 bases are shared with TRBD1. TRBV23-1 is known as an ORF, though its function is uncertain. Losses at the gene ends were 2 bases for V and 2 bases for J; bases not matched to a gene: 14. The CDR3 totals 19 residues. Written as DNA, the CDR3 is TGCGCCAGCAGTCAAAACCACAGGTTCCGGACAGGAAACACCGGGGAGCTGTTTTTT. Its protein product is CASSQNHRFRTGNTGELFF.

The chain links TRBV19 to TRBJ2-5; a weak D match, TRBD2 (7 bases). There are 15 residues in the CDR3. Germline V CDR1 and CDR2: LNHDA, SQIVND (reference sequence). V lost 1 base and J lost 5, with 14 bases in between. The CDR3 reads CASSIGSRGGETQYF. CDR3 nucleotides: TGTGCCAGTAGTATAGGATCCAGGGGAGGGGAGACCCAGTACTTC.

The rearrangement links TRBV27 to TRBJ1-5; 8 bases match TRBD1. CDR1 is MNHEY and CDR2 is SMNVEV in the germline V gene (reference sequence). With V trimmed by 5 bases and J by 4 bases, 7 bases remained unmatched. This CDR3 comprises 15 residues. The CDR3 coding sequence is TGTGCCAGCAGTCCTGGACAGGGTGGAAATCAGCCCCAGCATTTT. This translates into CASSPGQGGNQPQHF.

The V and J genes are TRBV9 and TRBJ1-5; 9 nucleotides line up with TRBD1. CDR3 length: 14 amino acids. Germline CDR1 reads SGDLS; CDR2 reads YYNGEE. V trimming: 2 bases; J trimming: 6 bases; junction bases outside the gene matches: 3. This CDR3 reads CASSVGTGSQPQHF. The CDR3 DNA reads TGTGCCAGCAGCGTCGGGACAGGGAGTCAGCCCCAGCATTTT.

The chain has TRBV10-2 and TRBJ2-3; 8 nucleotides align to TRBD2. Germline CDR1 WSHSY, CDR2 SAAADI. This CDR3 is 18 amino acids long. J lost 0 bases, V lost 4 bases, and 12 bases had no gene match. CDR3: CASSGGREASGSTDTQYF. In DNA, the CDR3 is TGCGCCAGCAGTGGTGGGAGAGAAGCTAGCGGGAGCACAGATACGCAGTATTTT.

CDR3: CASKSGTDYTF. The CDR3, as DNA: TGTGCCAGCAAGTCCGGGACCGACTACACCTTC. The chain recombines TRBV11-2 with TRBJ1-2, with D possibly being TRBD1 (5 bases). The CDR3 covers 11 residues. The germline gives CDR1 SGHAT, CDR2 FQNNGV. The V gene lost 7 bases and the J gene lost 10 bases, with 13 bases spanning the gap.

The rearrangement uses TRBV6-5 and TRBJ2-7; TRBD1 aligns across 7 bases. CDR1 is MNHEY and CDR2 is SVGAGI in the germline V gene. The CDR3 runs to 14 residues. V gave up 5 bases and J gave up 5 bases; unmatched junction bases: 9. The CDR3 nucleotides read TGTGCCAGCAGTGACGACAGGGTGGGGAACGAGCAGTACTTC. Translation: CASSDDRVGNEQYF.

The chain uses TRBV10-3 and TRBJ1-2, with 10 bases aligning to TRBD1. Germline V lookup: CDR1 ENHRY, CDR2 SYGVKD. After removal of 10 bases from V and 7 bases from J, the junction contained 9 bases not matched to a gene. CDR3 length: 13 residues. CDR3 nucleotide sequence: TGTGCCACCATTGGACAGGGGGTCACTGGCTACACCTTC. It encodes CATIGQGVTGYTF.

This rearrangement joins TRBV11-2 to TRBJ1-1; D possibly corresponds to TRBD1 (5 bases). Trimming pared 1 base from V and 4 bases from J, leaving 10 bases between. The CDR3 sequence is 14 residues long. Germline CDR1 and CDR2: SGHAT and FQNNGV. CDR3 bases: TGTGCCAGCAGCTTAGGGGGGTGGGGCACTGAAGCTTTCTTT. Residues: CASSLGGWGTEAFF.

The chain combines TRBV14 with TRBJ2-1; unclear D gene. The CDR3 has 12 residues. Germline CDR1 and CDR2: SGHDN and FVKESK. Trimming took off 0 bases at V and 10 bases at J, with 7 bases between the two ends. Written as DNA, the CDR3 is TGTGCCAGCAGCCAAGAGAGGAAAGAGCAGTTCTTC. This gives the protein CASSQERKEQFF.

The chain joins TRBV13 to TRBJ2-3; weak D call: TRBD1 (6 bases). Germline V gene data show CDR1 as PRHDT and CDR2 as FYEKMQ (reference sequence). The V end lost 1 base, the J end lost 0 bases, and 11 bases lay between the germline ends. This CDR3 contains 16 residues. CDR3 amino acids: CASSLDPGHSTDTQYF. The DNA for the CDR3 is TGTGCCAGCAGCTTAGATCCGGGACACAGCACAGATACGCAGTATTTT.

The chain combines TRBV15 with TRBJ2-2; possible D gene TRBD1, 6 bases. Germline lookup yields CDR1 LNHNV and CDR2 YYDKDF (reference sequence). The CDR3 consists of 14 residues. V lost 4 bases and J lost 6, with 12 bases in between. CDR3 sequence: CATSTSRGPGELFF. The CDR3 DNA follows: TGTGCCACCAGCACATCCAGGGGTCCCGGGGAGCTGTTTTTT. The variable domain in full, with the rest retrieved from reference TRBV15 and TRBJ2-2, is DAMVIQNPRYQVTQFGKPVTLSCSQTLNHNVMYWYQQKSSQAPKLLFHYYDKDFNNEADTPDNFQSRRPNTSFCFLDIRSPGLGDTAMYLCATSTSRGPGELFFGEGSRLTVL.

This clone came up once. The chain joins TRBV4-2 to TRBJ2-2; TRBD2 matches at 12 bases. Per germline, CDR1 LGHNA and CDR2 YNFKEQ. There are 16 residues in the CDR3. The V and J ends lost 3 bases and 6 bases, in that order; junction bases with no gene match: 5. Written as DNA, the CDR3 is TGTGCCAGCAGCCAGCCGACTAGCGGGAGTGCCGGGGAGCTGTTTTTT. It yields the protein CASSQPTSGSAGELFF.

CDR3 sequence: CASSVGASGSSYEQYF. CDR3 sequence (DNA): TGTGCCAGCAGCGTAGGGGCTAGCGGATCCTCCTACGAGCAGTACTTC. This chain links TRBV9 with TRBJ2-7, with 7 bases matching TRBD2. This CDR3 region has 16 residues. Germline CDR1 reads SGDLS; CDR2 reads YYNGEE. V shed 0 bases and J 0 bases; nucleotides not matched to a gene: 6.

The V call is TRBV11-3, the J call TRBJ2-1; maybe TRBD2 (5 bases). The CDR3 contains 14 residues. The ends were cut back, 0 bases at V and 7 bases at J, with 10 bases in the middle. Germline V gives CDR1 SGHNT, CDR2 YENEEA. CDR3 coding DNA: TGTGCCAGCAGCTTAGATGCTAGAGGGAATGAGCAGTTCTTC. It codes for CASSLDARGNEQFF.

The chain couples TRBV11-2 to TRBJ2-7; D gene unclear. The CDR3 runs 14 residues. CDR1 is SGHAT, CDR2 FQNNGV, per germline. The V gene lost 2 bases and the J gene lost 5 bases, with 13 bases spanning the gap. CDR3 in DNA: TGTGCCAGCAGCTTATTTGAACTTACCGACGAGCAGTACTTC. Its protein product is CASSLFELTDEQYF.

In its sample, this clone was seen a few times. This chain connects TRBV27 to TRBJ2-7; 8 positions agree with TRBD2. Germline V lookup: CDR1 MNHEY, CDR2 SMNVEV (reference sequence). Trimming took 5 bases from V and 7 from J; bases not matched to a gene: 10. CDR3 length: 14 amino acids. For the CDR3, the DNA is TGTGCCAGCAGTCCCTCGCGGGGGGCGCTGGAGCAGTACTTC. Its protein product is CASSPSRGALEQYF.